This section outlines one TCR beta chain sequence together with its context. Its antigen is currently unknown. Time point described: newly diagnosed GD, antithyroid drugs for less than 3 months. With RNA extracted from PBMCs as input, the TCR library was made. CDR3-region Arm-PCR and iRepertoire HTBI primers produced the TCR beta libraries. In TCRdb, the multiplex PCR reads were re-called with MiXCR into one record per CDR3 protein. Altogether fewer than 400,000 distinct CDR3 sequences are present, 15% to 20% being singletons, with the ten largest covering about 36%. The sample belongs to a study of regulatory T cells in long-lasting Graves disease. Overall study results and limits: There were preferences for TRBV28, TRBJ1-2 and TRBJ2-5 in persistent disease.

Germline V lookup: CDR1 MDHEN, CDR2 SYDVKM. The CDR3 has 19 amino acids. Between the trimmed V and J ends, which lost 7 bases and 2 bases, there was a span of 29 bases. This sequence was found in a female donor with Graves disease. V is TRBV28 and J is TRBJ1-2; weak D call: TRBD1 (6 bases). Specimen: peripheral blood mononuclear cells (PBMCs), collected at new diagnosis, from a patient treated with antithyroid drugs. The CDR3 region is CASTALANRVVNSNYGYTF. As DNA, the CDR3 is TGTGCCAGCACCGCCCTTGCAAACAGGGTAGTAAATTCGAACTATGGCTACACCTTC.